This TCR beta chain was identified in a study of blood T cell repertoires in COVID-19. Study overall: Samples came from the United States, Italy and Spain, spanning acute and convalescent COVID-19.

V was clipped by 4 bases and J by 6 bases, with 7 bases between them. Germline V gene lookup returns CDR1 SNHLY and CDR2 FYNNEI. The CDR3 covers 11 residues. In the original analysis: How many nucleated cells were present was estimated from reference gene primer amplification. Using immunoSEQ multiplex PCR, the repertoire was profiled, and TCRdb retains in-frame clones only, with some absent. V and J calls and clone size are as listed in that table; D and trimming were resolved from the DNA. The sample has 350,000 to 450,000 clones, around 87% seen once; the top ten hold approximately 1.9%. Participant-reported clinical history was the basis for cohort assignment.

The clonotype originates from a man aged 35-49 years in a cohort exposed to, infected with or recovered from COVID-19 (not recorded which). The material sequenced was PBMCs or T cells enriched from blood (not recorded which). The chain combines TRBV2 with TRBJ2-7; D is unclear. As DNA, the CDR3 is TGTGCCAGCAGTGGCACGAGCGAGCAGTACTTC. Its translation: CASSGTSEQYF.